This TCR beta chain was observed in a study of T cell responses to AZD1222 COVID-19 vaccine. Study background: Second-dose intervals near 4 or 12 weeks were combined.

The protocol was immunoSEQ multiplex PCR, while the TCRdb copy is restricted to in-frame clones and leaves out a portion. The sample contains 90,000 to 150,000 clones, 87% of which appear only once. On this clone itself: The antigen remains undetermined.

Study-wide findings and caveats: Baseline testing showed seropositivity in only six or seven AZD1222 recipients. Clonal diversity was possibly underestimated, and white British individuals and females predominated among donors.

J gave up 3 bases and V 3 bases, and 7 bases lay outside the gene matches. This CDR3 has 15 amino acids. Germline V gene lookup returns CDR1 SGHRS and CDR2 YFSETQ. The sequence derives from an adult in good health. The material sequenced was peripheral blood, taken on day 0 of AZD1222 vaccination. The J gene is TRBJ2-5, the V gene TRBV5-1, with 8 nucleotides matching TRBD2. CDR3 coding DNA: TGCGCCAGCAGCTCGCGGGGGGCCTATGAAGAGACCCAGTACTTC. Translated, it gives CASSSRGAYEETQYF.